Listed below are T cell receptor beta chains from one sample, sequenced in a study of T cell responses to AZD1222 COVID-19 vaccine. Here immunoSEQ multiplex PCR was the method, and the copy in TCRdb shows in-frame clones only, minus some. Of about 130,000 clones in the sample, approximately 90% are singletons; the top ten hold roughly 3%. The material was peripheral blood, obtained 28 days after the second AZD1222 dose. These TCRs come from an adult who received the AZD1222 COVID-19 vaccine. Each CDR3 is given with its conserved first and last residue. The order of the fields is V gene, J gene, D gene, CDR3 protein, CDR3 DNA. A D gene is named only where the DNA matches it firmly.

V gene: TRBV28
J gene: TRBJ1-5
D gene: NA
CDR3 protein: CASSLSGQFYSNQPQHF
CDR3 DNA: TGTGCCAGCAGTTTAAGTGGACAGTTCTATAGCAATCAGCCCCAGCATTTT

V gene: TRBV7-8
J gene: TRBJ1-4
D gene: NA
CDR3 protein: CASTGPPSHEKLFF
CDR3 DNA: TGTGCCAGCACCGGACCGCCGAGCCATGAAAAACTGTTTTTT

V gene: TRBV19
J gene: TRBJ2-3
D gene: NA
CDR3 protein: CASRILGGRTDTQYF
CDR3 DNA: TGTGCCAGCAGAATACTTGGCGGACGCACAGATACGCAGTATTTT

V gene: TRBV5-8
J gene: TRBJ1-3
D gene: NA
CDR3 protein: CASSLQGWIGNTIYF
CDR3 DNA: TGTGCCAGCAGCCTCCAGGGGTGGATTGGAAACACCATATATTTT

V gene: TRBV25-1
J gene: TRBJ2-2
D gene: NA
CDR3 protein: CASSEAGYTGELFF
CDR3 DNA: TGTGCCAGCAGTGAAGCAGGGTACACCGGGGAGCTGTTTTTT

V gene: TRBV7-3
J gene: TRBJ2-7
D gene: TRBD2
CDR3 protein: CASSLLASGAYEQYF
CDR3 DNA: TGTGCCAGCAGCTTATTGGCTAGCGGAGCCTACGAGCAGTACTTC

V gene: TRBV7-9
J gene: TRBJ1-6
D gene: NA
CDR3 protein: CASSLRDTNSPLHF
CDR3 DNA: TGTGCCAGCAGCCTCCGGGACACAAATTCACCCCTCCACTTT

V gene: TRBV7-3
J gene: TRBJ2-5
D gene: NA
CDR3 protein: CASSLHARGETQYF
CDR3 DNA: TGTGCCAGCAGCCTACATGCGAGGGGAGAGACCCAGTACTTC

V gene: TRBV7-6
J gene: TRBJ1-5
D gene: NA
CDR3 protein: CASSLLEGRGNQPQHF
CDR3 DNA: TGTGCCAGCAGCTTACTAGAAGGCCGAGGCAATCAGCCCCAGCATTTT

V gene: TRBV10-3
J gene: TRBJ1-1
D gene: NA
CDR3 protein: CAISDGTLMNTEAFF
CDR3 DNA: TGTGCCATCAGTGACGGGACACTTATGAACACTGAAGCTTTCTTT

V gene: TRBV4-1
J gene: TRBJ2-1
D gene: NA
CDR3 protein: CASSQDWTEYNEQFF
CDR3 DNA: TGCGCCAGCAGCCAAGATTGGACAGAATACAATGAGCAGTTCTTC